The 10 T cell receptor beta chains presented below share a single source sample, sequenced in a study of OX40 agonist ivuxolimab in advanced cancers. Produced via immunoSEQ multiplex PCR; TCRdb's table is partial and in-frame only. In the table there are roughly 60,000 clones, around nine tenths of which are singletons. The sequencing here drew on CD4+ or CD8+ T cells sorted from blood, taken in a trial of the OX40 agonist ivuxolimab. These receptors were obtained from an adult with an advanced solid tumor such as melanoma, head and neck, liver or kidney cancer.

A word on this clone: The junction departs from germline at one end; a sequencing error may be responsible. This chain uses TRBV7-7 with TRBJ2-3; TRBD2 is a possible D gene (6 bases). Per germline, CDR1 SSHAT and CDR2 FNYEAQ (reference sequence). CDR3 size: 14 residues. The CDR3 reads CASSFGGAGDTQYF. CDR3 DNA: TGTGCTAGCAGCTTCGGGGGAGCTGGAGATACGCAGTATTTT.

The CDR3 DNA reads TGTGCCTGGAGTGTAAAGGGAGCCGAGACCCAGTACTTC. It encodes CAWSVKGAETQYF. The chain is built from TRBV30 and TRBJ2-5, with a weak D call TRBD2 (5 bases). Between the trimmed V and J ends, which lost 0 bases and 5 bases, there was a span of 10 bases. CDR3 size: 13 residues. Germline loops: CDR1 GTSNPN, CDR2 SVGIG (reference sequence).

V and J are TRBV19 and TRBJ1-5; D remains unclear. Trimming shortened V by 3 bases and J by 7 bases, and 13 bases separated the two germline ends. CDR1 is LNHDA and CDR2 is SQIVND in the germline V gene (reference sequence). This CDR3 is built from 14 residues. The CDR3 DNA sequence: TGTGCCAGTAGTATCCGAGAGGGAGGACAGCCCCAGCATTTT. This encodes CASSIREGGQPQHF.

The chain joins TRBV6-5 to TRBJ2-7, with D maybe TRBD1 (6 bases). Trimming took off 5 bases at V and 2 bases at J, with 10 bases between the two ends. The V gene's germline CDR1 is MNHEY and CDR2 SVGAGI. The CDR3 runs 13 residues. Here the CDR3 DNA reads TGTGCCAGCAGTCGACAGGAAACCTACGAGCAGTACTTC. Its translation is CASSRQETYEQYF.

This clone was counted only a few times. This rearrangement joins TRBV4-2 to TRBJ2-1, with TRBD2 identical over 15 bases. Germline lookup yields CDR1 LGHNA and CDR2 YNFKEQ. V shed 0 bases and J 12 bases; nucleotides not matched to a gene: 3. The CDR3 spans 15 residues. CDR3 loop: CASSQDRTSGRGQFF. The CDR3 region has the DNA TGTGCCAGCAGCCAAGATCGGACTAGCGGGAGGGGGCAGTTCTTC.

This clone was counted once. The chain combines TRBV5-1 with TRBJ2-5; 7 nucleotides match TRBD2. TRBJ2-7 matches the DNA end more closely, so the J call is doubtful. Germline CDR1 is SGHRS and CDR2 is YFSETQ. The CDR3 sequence is 14 residues long. CDR3: CASSVSGNSYEQYF. The CDR3 coding sequence is TGCGCCAGCAGCGTGAGCGGGAACTCCTACGAGCAGTACTTC.

V usage is TRBV27 and J usage is TRBJ2-3; maybe TRBD1 (5 bases). V was shortened by 5 bases and J by 6 bases, with 12 bases between the two germline ends. The germline V gene encodes CDR1 MNHEY and CDR2 SMNVEV (reference sequence). This CDR3 spans 13 amino acids. The CDR3 nucleotides are TGTGCCAGCAGTGCTATCGACAGTGATACGCAGTATTTT. It yields the protein CASSAIDSDTQYF.

About this clone: Other DNA sequences in this sample translate to the same CDR3. The J gene is TRBJ1-5, the V gene TRBV28; D may be TRBD1 (6 bases). Deletions cut 1 base from V and 2 bases from J, with 9 bases between. The CDR3 has 15 amino acids. The germline CDR1 and CDR2 sequences are MDHEN and SYDVKM. DNA of the CDR3: TGTGCCAGCAGTTTATTCGCAGGGGGCAATCAGCCCCAGCATTTT. Its translation: CASSLFAGGNQPQHF.

V usage is TRBV28 and J usage is TRBJ2-1; D is possibly TRBD1 or TRBD2 (5 bases each). Trimming cost V 6 bases and J 3 bases, with 9 bases left between them. The CDR3 contains 13 residues. CDR1 is MDHEN, CDR2 SYDVKM, per germline. The CDR3 DNA sequence: TGTGCCAGCAGAGACAGCGGCTACAATGAGCAGTTCTTC. It yields the protein CASRDSGYNEQFF.

The chain links TRBV7-9 to TRBJ2-7; maybe TRBD2 (6 bases). This CDR3 contains 17 residues. Per the germline V gene, CDR1 is SEHNR and CDR2 is FQNEAQ (reference sequence). The germline V and J ends were trimmed by 5 bases and 1 base, with 21 bases remaining between them. The CDR3 nucleotides read TGTGCCAGCAGCCTCCGGGACTCCCCGGGATGGTCCTACGAGCAGTACTTC. Its translation: CASSLRDSPGWSYEQYF.